Listed here are 26 T cell receptor beta chains from one sample, sequenced in a study of blood T cells in healthy people across ages. Sample-barcoded 5' priming and a J-beta primer mix drove a second PCR of roughly 6 to 12 cycles. TCRdb passed the 5' RACE reads through MiXCR, listing each CDR3 protein once. This sample has approximately 830,000 distinct CDR3 sequences, with 62% found just once. Sequenced sample: blood. Receptors originate from a man aged 25-45 years in good health.

The chain uses TRBV29-1 and TRBJ2-1; the match to TRBD1 covers 9 bases. Germline CDR1 SQVTM, CDR2 ANQGSEA. Trimming cost V 3 bases and J 6 bases; bases outside gene matches: 6. This CDR3 has 14 amino acids. CDR3 bases: TGCAGCGTTGATAGGGACAGGGCATTCAATGAGCAGTTCTTC. Translating it yields CSVDRDRAFNEQFF.

The chain joins TRBV27 to TRBJ2-5, with D possibly being TRBD1 or TRBD2 (6 bases each). This CDR3 region has 15 residues. Deletions cut 5 bases from V and 1 base from J, with 14 bases between. Germline V gives CDR1 MNHEY, CDR2 SMNVEV (reference sequence). CDR3 sequence (DNA): TGTGCCAGCAGTCCCCGGGGGACATTCCAAGAGACCCAGTACTTC. This codes for CASSPRGTFQETQYF.

The chain couples TRBV9 to TRBJ2-1; maybe TRBD2 (5 bases). Germline V gene lookup returns CDR1 SGDLS and CDR2 YYNGEE. The CDR3 extends over 12 amino acids. Trimming cost V 3 bases and J 10 bases, with 11 bases left between them. The CDR3 DNA sequence: TGTGCCAGCAGCGCCTTGGGGAGAGAGCAGTTCTTC. Protein: CASSALGREQFF.

The chain links TRBV12-3 or TRBV12-4 to TRBJ2-1, with a possible D match to TRBD1 (5 bases). The CDR3 consists of 13 residues. V was cut by 5 bases and J by 6 bases, with 11 bases left in between. The CDR3 region is CASSGAGGNEQFF. The CDR3 DNA reads as TGTGCCAGCAGTGGGGCCGGTGGCAATGAGCAGTTCTTC.

Concerning this clonotype: An end of the junction differs from the germline gene, which may be a read error. This chain joins TRBV5-1 and TRBJ2-1; D is perhaps TRBD1 or TRBD2 (5 bases each). The germline V gene has CDR1 SGHRS and CDR2 YFSETQ. This CDR3 spans 14 amino acids. The DNA for the CDR3 is TGCGCCAGTAGCTTGGGGGACGCATACAATGAGCAGTTCTTC. Translated, it gives CASSLGDAYNEQFF.

This chain joins TRBV4-2 and TRBJ1-2; the D gene is possibly TRBD1 (5 bases). The V and J ends lost 1 base and 3 bases respectively, with 12 bases between them. This CDR3 has 15 amino acids. CDR1 and CDR2 (germline): LGHNA, YNFKEQ. CDR3 nucleotides: TGTGCCAGCAGCCAAGCGGGAGGGGACGACTATGGCTACACCTTC. Residues: CASSQAGGDDYGYTF.

This clonotype has more than one count but fewer than ten. The V and J genes are TRBV29-1 and TRBJ2-7, with D unclear. Germline CDR1 and CDR2: SQVTM and ANQGSEA. V was cut by 0 bases and J by 3 bases, with 6 bases left in between. The CDR3 is 12 amino acids. CDR3 amino acids: CSVEDSGYEQYF. CDR3 DNA: TGCAGCGTTGAAGACAGTGGCTACGAGCAGTACTTC.

The genes are TRBV29-1 and TRBJ1-2; D uncertain. The CDR3 is made up of 13 amino acids. Trimming stripped 4 bases from V and 8 bases from J, with 17 bases between. Germline lookup yields CDR1 SQVTM and CDR2 ANQGSEA. The CDR3 sequence is CSVASFGSLGYTF. CDR3 DNA: TGCAGCGTTGCGTCTTTCGGCAGCTTGGGCTACACCTTC.

A few counts support this clonotype. A much larger clone sits a single nucleotide away, making a read error possible. This rearrangement joins TRBV5-1 to TRBJ2-3; D perhaps matches TRBD1 (5 bases). There are 14 residues in the CDR3. Germline V gives CDR1 SGHRS, CDR2 YFSETQ. Between the trimmed V and J ends, which lost 4 bases and 4 bases, there was a span of 13 bases. CDR3 sequence: CASSVGQGSDTQYF. In nucleotides, the CDR3 is TGCGCCAGCAGCGTGGGTCAGGGCTCAGATACGCAGTATTTT. The full variable domain, in which reference TRBV5-1 and TRBJ2-3 provide the parts outside the CDR3, is KAGVTQTPRYLIKTRGQQVTLSCSPISGHRSVSWYQQTPGQGLQFLFEYFSETQRNKGNFPGRFSGRQFSNSRSEMNVSTLELGDSALYLCASSVGQGSDTQYFGPGTRLTVL.

This chain uses TRBV12-3 or TRBV12-4 with TRBJ2-3; TRBD2 aligns across 11 bases. This CDR3 comprises 13 residues. J gave up 6 bases and V 7 bases, and 3 bases lay outside the gene matches. CDR3 DNA: TGTGCCAGCAATAGCGGGGGGGCGGATACGCAGTATTTT. Its translation is CASNSGGADTQYF.

The CDR3 loop is CASSEAVGLDTQYF. CDR3 in DNA: TGTGCCAGCAGTGAAGCGGTCGGATTAGATACGCAGTATTTT. The J gene is TRBJ2-3, the V gene TRBV6-4; TRBD2 might be the D (5 bases). CDR1 is MRHNA and CDR2 is SNTAGT in the germline V gene. This CDR3 has 14 amino acids. V was cut by 3 bases and J by 5 bases, with 12 bases left in between.

In its sample, this clonotype was seen many times. The rearrangement links TRBV9 to TRBJ1-2, with a possible D match to TRBD1 (6 bases). This CDR3 region has 15 residues. CDR1 is SGDLS, CDR2 YYNGEE, per germline. The germline V and J ends were trimmed by 7 bases and 0 bases, with 16 bases remaining between them. The CDR3 loop reads CASGVGQGTNYGYTF. The CDR3 DNA is TGTGCCAGCGGGGTGGGGCAGGGGACTAACTATGGCTACACCTTC.

This clonotype was seen a few times. The genes are TRBV27 and TRBJ1-2; a weak D match, TRBD1 (6 bases). Germline CDR1 MNHEY, CDR2 SMNVEV (reference sequence). The CDR3 is 12 residues long. V lost 7 bases and J 4 bases, leaving 10 bases between the germline ends. As DNA, the CDR3 is TGTGCCAGCAAAGGGGACACCTATGGCTACACCTTC. It is translated as CASKGDTYGYTF.

This clonotype has a handful of counts. The chain combines TRBV28 with TRBJ2-5; 8 bases are shared with TRBD1. CDR3 size: 13 residues. J gave up 6 bases and V 10 bases, and 10 bases lay outside the gene matches. Germline V gene data show CDR1 as MDHEN and CDR2 as SYDVKM. This CDR3 reads CATGQGGLKTQYF. As DNA, the CDR3 is TGTGCCACCGGACAGGGCGGACTAAAGACCCAGTACTTC.

The table lists this clonotype with many counts. The chain joins TRBV25-1 to TRBJ2-7; TRBD2 matches 7 bases. Germline assignment: CDR1 MGHDK and CDR2 SYGVNS. The CDR3 is made up of 12 amino acids. Germline trimming cut 7 bases from V and 2 bases from J; bases unmatched to any gene: 2. The CDR3, as DNA: TGTGCCAGCAAGCGGGGACCCTACGAGCAGTACTTC. Translation: CASKRGPYEQYF.

This clonotype was seen a few times. J is TRBJ2-7 and V is TRBV11-3; 8 bases align to TRBD1. The J call may be mistaken, given a closer DNA end match to TRBJ2-5. Per germline, CDR1 SGHNT and CDR2 YENEEA. There are 15 residues in the CDR3. CDR3 DNA: TGTGCCAGCAGCTCCGGACAGGGTCGGGGGGAGACCCAGTACTTC. Translated, it gives CASSSGQGRGETQYF.

The chain links TRBV7-9 to TRBJ1-3; D is ambiguous. The CDR3 runs to 15 residues. V lost 5 bases to trimming and J lost 0 bases, with 11 bases between them. Germline V gives CDR1 SEHNR, CDR2 FQNEAQ (reference sequence). In nucleotides, the CDR3 is TGTGCCAGCAGCCGGTCGGCAGTCTCTGGAAACACCATATATTTT. Protein product: CASSRSAVSGNTIYF.

This clonotype has only a few counts. The chain carries TRBV9 and TRBJ2-1; D is ambiguous. V lost 0 bases, J lost 5 bases, and 6 bases lay in between. The CDR3 totals 13 residues. Germline V CDR1 and CDR2: SGDLS, YYNGEE. CDR3 DNA sequence: TGTGCCAGCAGCGTAGTGGCAGACAATGAGCAGTTCTTC. Translating it yields CASSVVADNEQFF.

This clonotype came up once. The rearrangement joins TRBV29-1 to TRBJ2-3, with D unclear. V shed 4 bases and J shed 0 bases, with 8 bases lying between them. The CDR3 has 13 amino acids. Germline CDR1 is SQVTM and CDR2 is ANQGSEA. In DNA form, the CDR3 reads TGCAGCGTTGGTGTAAGGAGCACAGATACGCAGTATTTT. This sequence encodes CSVGVRSTDTQYF.

V gene TRBV15 combines with J gene TRBJ2-1, with D uncertain. The CDR3 covers 14 residues. Trimming left V 4 bases short and J 8 bases short, with 15 bases between. CDR1 LNHNV and CDR2 YYDKDF come from the germline V gene (reference sequence). The CDR3 bases are TGTGCCACCAGCACAGAGGCGGCCCGGGATGAGCAGTTCTTC. Encoded protein: CATSTEAARDEQFF.

This chain uses TRBV7-9 with TRBJ2-7; D perhaps matches TRBD1 (5 bases). Germline CDR1 SEHNR, CDR2 FQNEAQ (reference sequence). V was trimmed by 5 bases and J by 3 bases, leaving 14 bases between them. The CDR3 length is 14 residues. The CDR3 DNA is TGTGCCAGCAGCCCACGACAGATCTACTACGAGCAGTACTTC. Protein: CASSPRQIYYEQYF.

This chain links TRBV12-3 or TRBV12-4 with TRBJ2-1; unclear D gene. Trimming stripped 6 bases from V and 9 bases from J, with 6 bases between. The CDR3 runs 10 residues. This CDR3 is CASRPGEQFF. CDR3 nucleotides: TGTGCCAGCAGGCCTGGTGAGCAGTTCTTC.

This clonotype appeared a single time. The chain is built from TRBV20-1 and TRBJ2-1, with D possibly being TRBD2 (6 bases). The DNA end is more similar to TRBJ2-7, so the J call may be wrong. This CDR3 region has 16 residues. In germline, CDR1 is DFQATT, CDR2 SNEGSKA (reference sequence). The DNA of the CDR3 is TGCAGTGCTAGAGTCGGGCTAGTGGGACTCTACAATGAGCAGTACTTC. Translation: CSARVGLVGLYNEQYF.

The rearrangement joins TRBV11-2 to TRBJ2-3, with TRBD1 matching over 7 bases. The germline V gene encodes CDR1 SGHAT and CDR2 FQNNGV. Germline trimming cut 6 bases from V and 7 bases from J; bases unmatched to any gene: 16. This CDR3 spans 16 amino acids. The CDR3 DNA follows: TGTGCCAGCAGTCTGCTAGGGGGCGAGAATCGAAATACGCAGTATTTT. Protein: CASSLLGGENRNTQYF. The full variable domain, completed using reference TRBV11-2 and TRBJ2-3, is EAGVAQSPRYKIIEKRQSVAFWCNPISGHATLYWYQQILGQGPKLLIQFQNNGVVDDSQLPKDRFSAERLKGVDSTLKIQPAKLEDSAVYLCASSLLGGENRNTQYFGPGTRLTVL.

The table lists this clonotype with a count of one. V is TRBV9 and J is TRBJ2-3, with a tentative D call TRBD1 (6 bases). Trimming shortened V by 3 bases and J by 0 bases, and 11 bases separated the two germline ends. This CDR3 is 15 amino acids long. Germline V CDR1 and CDR2: SGDLS, YYNGEE. The CDR3 region is CASSAQGGSTDTQYF. As DNA, the CDR3 is TGTGCCAGCAGCGCACAAGGGGGTAGCACAGATACGCAGTATTTT. Drawing the rest from reference TRBV9 and TRBJ2-3, the complete variable domain is DSGVTQTPKHLITATGQRVTLRCSPRSGDLSVYWYQQSLDQGLQFLIQYYNGEERAKGNILERFSAQQFPDLHSELNLSSLELGDSALYFCASSAQGGSTDTQYFGPGTRLTVL.

The chain couples TRBV9 to TRBJ1-2; D is ambiguous. This CDR3 has 14 residues. V lost 3 bases and J lost 0, with 9 bases in between. Looked up from germline, CDR1 is SGDLS and CDR2 is YYNGEE. CDR3 nucleotides: TGTGCCAGCAGCGCCCACCGATCTAACTATGGCTACACCTTC. Its translation is CASSAHRSNYGYTF.